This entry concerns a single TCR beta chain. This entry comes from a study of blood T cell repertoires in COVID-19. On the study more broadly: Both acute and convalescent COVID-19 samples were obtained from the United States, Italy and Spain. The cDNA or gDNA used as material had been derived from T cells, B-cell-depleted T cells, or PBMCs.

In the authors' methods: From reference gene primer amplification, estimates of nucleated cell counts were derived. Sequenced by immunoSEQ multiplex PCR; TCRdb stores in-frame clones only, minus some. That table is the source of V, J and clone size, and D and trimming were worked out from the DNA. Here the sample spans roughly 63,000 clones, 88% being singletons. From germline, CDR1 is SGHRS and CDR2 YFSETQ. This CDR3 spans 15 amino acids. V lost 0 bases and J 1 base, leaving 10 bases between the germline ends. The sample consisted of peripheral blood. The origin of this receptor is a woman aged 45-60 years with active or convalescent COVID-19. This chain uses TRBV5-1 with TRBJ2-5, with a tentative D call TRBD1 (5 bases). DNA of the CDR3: TGCGCCAGCAGCTTGGGGGTGGGGCTCCAAGAGACCCAGTACTTC. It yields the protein CASSLGVGLQETQYF.